This is a list of T cell receptor beta chains from one sample in a study of shared clonotypes between healthy human individuals. The protocol was immunoSEQ multiplex PCR, while the TCRdb copy is restricted to in-frame clones and leaves out a portion. The data contain 2 million to 2.5 million clones, roughly 92% of them singletons. Sequenced sample: naive CD4+ T cells from PBMCs. These receptors were obtained from a man aged 18 to 29 in good health. Some clones in this sample may be carry-over from other donors' samples. Both conserved end residues are part of each CDR3. The order of the fields is D gene, clone size, J gene, V gene, CDR3 DNA, CDR3 protein. The D gene is left open where the match is weak. Size values are once, few and many counts, or a class for expanded clones, and some rows have none.

TRBD1	-	TRBJ1-4	TRBV28	TGTGCCAGCAGGAACGGGGACAGGTCTTTTGCAACTAATGAAAAACTGTTTTTT	CASRNGDRSFATNEKLFF
TRBD1	-	TRBJ2-7	TRBV28	TGTGCCAGCACCTTCGGGGGGACAGGGGGCTTCTACGAGCAGTACTTC	CASTFGGTGGFYEQYF
-	-	TRBJ2-1	TRBV18	TGTGCCAGCTCACCCCGGCCAGGATACAATGAGCAGTTCTTC	CASSPRPGYNEQFF
TRBD2	-	TRBJ2-1	TRBV30	TGTGCCTGGAGTGTAGGACTAGCGGGGAATGAGCAGTTCTTC	CAWSVGLAGNEQFF
-	-	TRBJ1-4	TRBV20-1	TGCAGTGCTTGGGGGAACGAAAAACTGTTTTTT	CSAWGNEKLFF
TRBD1	-	TRBJ2-7	TRBV19	TGTGCCAGTAGGGAGGGACAGGCTGGCGATAGAGATACGGTGCAGTACTTC	CASREGQAGDRDTVQYF
-	-	TRBJ2-1	TRBV9	TGTGCCAGCAGCGTAGCGGGAGCGTACAATGAGCAGTTCTTC	CASSVAGAYNEQFF
-	-	TRBJ2-3	TRBV7-9	TGTGCAACGGGCCTCCTCAGCACAGATACGCAGTATTTT	CATGLLSTDTQYF
-	-	TRBJ2-7	TRBV4-1	TGCGCCAGCAGCCACAAAAGGGGTGGCGGAGGAAGCTCCTACGAGCAGTACTTC	CASSHKRGGGGSSYEQYF
TRBD2	-	TRBJ2-3	TRBV5-1	TGCGCCAGCAGCTTGGGCGGGACTACCATCAGCACAGATACGCAGTATTTT	CASSLGGTTISTDTQYF
TRBD1	-	TRBJ1-2	TRBV30	TGTGCCTGGCGTGCCGGGACAGGGGCCTATGGCTACACCTTC	CAWRAGTGAYGYTF
TRBD2	-	TRBJ2-7	TRBV25-1	TGTGCCAGCAGTGAATTTGCGGGAGGGCCAGGCGAGCAGTACTTC	CASSEFAGGPGEQYF
TRBD1	-	TRBJ1-1	TRBV2	TGTGCCAGCCTTCGACAGGGGGCGAAAACTGAAGCTTTCTTT	CASLRQGAKTEAFF
-	-	TRBJ2-3	TRBV19	TGTGCCAGTAGGGACAGAACTAGCACAGATACGCAGTATTTT	CASRDRTSTDTQYF
TRBD2	once	TRBJ2-1	TRBV9	TGTGCCAGCAGCGCCACTAGCGGGTTTTACAATGAGCAGTTCTTC	CASSATSGFYNEQFF
-	-	TRBJ2-3	TRBV5-4	TGTGCCAGCAGCTTGGACCCTTTCTCCTTCCCCACCACAGATACGCAGTATTTT	CASSLDPFSFPTTDTQYF
-	-	TRBJ2-2	TRBV5-4	TGTGCCAGCAGCTTATCAGGCACCGGGGAGCTGTTTTTT	CASSLSGTGELFF